Sequencing of this TCR beta chain was carried out in a study of identical twins. Study conclusions and caveats: Within twin pairs, the out-of-frame alpha sequences they shared showed excess low generation probability. Models predicted less out-of-frame TCR alpha sharing in monozygotic twins than was found. Abundant cord blood beta clonotypes carried fewer insertions; memory repertoires showed none.

A single record per CDR3 protein comes from TCRdb applying MiXCR to the 5' RACE reads. The sample has hundreds of thousands of distinct CDR3 sequences, about 12% seen once. This clonotype showed up just a few times. Antigen unknown. The same sample was also studied in work on yellow fever vaccine responses in identical twins. As reported in that work: Reportedly, twins' vaccine T cell responses looked partly convergent and partly personalized.

Sequencing input: PBMCs. The clonotype comes from a woman aged 18-30 years in good health.

CDR3 DNA: TGTGCCAGCAACCGACCGGGGTCCGCCGGGGAGCTGTTTTTT. Translating gives CASNRPGSAGELFF. The J gene is TRBJ2-2, the V gene TRBV6-1; D may be TRBD2 (5 bases). There are 14 residues in the CDR3. Germline V gene data show CDR1 as MNHNS and CDR2 as SASEGT. Trimming pared 7 bases from V and 6 bases from J, leaving 15 bases between.